This entry features one T cell receptor (beta chain) sequence. Its antigen is still unknown. The CDR3 end is not reached by the read, which stops 3 residues before it; the germline J gene fills it in. Some clones are missing from TCRdb's copy, which holds only in-frame ones; the method was immunoSEQ multiplex PCR. This set yields about 52,000 clones and no singletons; the top ten hold 3.4%. The CDR3 is 13 residues long. Germline V gene data show CDR1 as SEHNR and CDR2 as FQNEAQ (reference sequence). Both groups were predominantly of Caucasian heritage. Blood samples were heparinized, roughly 5 to 8 ml per donor. The data derive from a study of T cell clonality in common variable immunodeficiency. Study-wide results and caveats: CVID subjects shared fewer TCRbeta clones than healthy controls did.

The sequenced material came from peripheral blood mononuclear cells. The clonotype comes from a person aged 18 to 75 in good health. V is TRBV7-9 and J is TRBJ2-3; D is undetermined. The chain's CDR3 is CASSFGQQETQYF. Incomplete CDR3 DNA: TGTGCCAGCAGCTTTGGGCAACAAGAGACG.